This TCR beta chain stems from a study of T cells in Graves' hyperthyroidism and ophthalmopathy. The CDR3 runs to 15 residues. Germline CDR1 is MNHNS and CDR2 is SASEGT. The V and J ends lost 4 bases and 4 bases respectively, with 16 bases between them. From RNA transcripts, TCR beta CDR3 regions were amplified. The HTBI primer set drove a first-round RT-PCR of the TCR CDR3. TCRdb ran MiXCR on the multiplex PCR reads and lists one entry per CDR3 protein. The table includes around 340,000 distinct CDR3 sequences, 21% detected once. This clonotype has a count of ten or more. Antigen: not known. Study conclusions and caveats: Classification by a 13 V-J model distinguished ophthalmopathy from stable hyperthyroidism.

The patients, who ranged from 18 to 65 in age, presented with newly diagnosed hyperthyroidism lasting under 2 months. Sequencing was carried out using blood. This clonotype originated in a woman aged 50 to 60 with Graves' hyperthyroidism. This chain links TRBV6-1 with TRBJ1-2, with D unresolved. DNA for the CDR3: TGTGCCAGCAGTGGGGTATCCCGACAACTCTATGGCTACACCTTC. This encodes CASSGVSRQLYGYTF.